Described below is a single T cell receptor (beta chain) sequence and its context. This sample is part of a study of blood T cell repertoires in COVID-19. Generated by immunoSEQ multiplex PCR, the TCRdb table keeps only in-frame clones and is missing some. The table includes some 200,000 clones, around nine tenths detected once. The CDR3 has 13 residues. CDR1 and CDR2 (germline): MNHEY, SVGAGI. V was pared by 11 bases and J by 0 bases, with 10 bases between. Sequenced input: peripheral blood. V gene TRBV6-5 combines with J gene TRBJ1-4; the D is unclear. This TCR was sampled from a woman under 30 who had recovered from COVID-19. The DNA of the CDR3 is TGTGCCCTGCGGGCATCAACTAATGAAAAACTGTTTTTT. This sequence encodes CALRASTNEKLFF.